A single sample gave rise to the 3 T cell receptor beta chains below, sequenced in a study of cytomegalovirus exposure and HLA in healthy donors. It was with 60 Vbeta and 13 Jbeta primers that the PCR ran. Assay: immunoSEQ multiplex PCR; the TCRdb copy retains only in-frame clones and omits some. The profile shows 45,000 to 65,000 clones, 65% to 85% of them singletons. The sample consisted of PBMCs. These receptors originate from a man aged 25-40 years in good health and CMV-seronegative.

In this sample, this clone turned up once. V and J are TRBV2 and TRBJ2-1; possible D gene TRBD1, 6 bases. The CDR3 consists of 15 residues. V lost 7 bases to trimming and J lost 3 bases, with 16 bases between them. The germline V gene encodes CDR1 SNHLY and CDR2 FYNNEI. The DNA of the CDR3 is TGTGCCAGCACCAGGCAAGGGGGAAACTACAATGAGCAGTTCTTC. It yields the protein CASTRQGGNYNEQFF.

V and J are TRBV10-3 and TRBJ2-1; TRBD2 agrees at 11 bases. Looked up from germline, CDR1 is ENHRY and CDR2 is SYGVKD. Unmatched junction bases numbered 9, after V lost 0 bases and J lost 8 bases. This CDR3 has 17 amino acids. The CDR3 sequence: CAISESLASGGSDEQFF. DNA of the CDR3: TGTGCCATCAGTGAGTCGTTGGCTAGCGGGGGGTCGGATGAGCAGTTCTTC.

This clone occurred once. The CDR3 loop reads CASSLTGVGANVLTF. CDR3 nucleotide sequence: TGTGCCAGCAGTTTGACAGGGGTCGGGGCCAACGTCCTGACTTTC. The V gene is TRBV6-5, the J gene TRBJ2-6; 8 bases line up with TRBD1. From germline, CDR1 is MNHEY and CDR2 SVGAGI. The CDR3 covers 15 residues. After removal of 4 bases from V and 4 bases from J, the junction contained 3 bases not matched to a gene.